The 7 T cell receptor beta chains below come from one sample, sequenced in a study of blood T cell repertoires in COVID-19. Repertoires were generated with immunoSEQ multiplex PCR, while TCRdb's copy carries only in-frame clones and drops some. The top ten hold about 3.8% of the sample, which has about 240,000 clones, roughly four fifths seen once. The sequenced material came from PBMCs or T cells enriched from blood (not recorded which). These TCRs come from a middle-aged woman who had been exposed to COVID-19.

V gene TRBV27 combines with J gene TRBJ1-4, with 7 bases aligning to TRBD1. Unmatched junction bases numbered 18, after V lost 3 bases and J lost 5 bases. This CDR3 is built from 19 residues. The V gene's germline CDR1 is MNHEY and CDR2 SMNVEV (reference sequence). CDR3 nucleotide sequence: TGTGCCAGCAGTTTGGTATACCGACAGGGAGGAATCCCCAATGAAAAACTGTTTTTT. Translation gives CASSLVYRQGGIPNEKLFF.

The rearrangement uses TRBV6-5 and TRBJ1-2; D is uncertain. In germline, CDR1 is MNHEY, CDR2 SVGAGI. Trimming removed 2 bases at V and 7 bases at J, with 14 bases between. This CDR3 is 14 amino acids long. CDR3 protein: CASSYRDSYGGYTF. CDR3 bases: TGTGCCAGCAGTTACAGAGACTCATATGGTGGCTACACCTTC.

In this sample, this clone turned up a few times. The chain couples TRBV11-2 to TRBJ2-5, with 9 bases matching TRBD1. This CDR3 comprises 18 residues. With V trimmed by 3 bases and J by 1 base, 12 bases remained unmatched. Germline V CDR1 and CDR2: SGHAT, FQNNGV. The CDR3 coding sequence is TGTGCCAGCAGCTTGAGGGGCGACAGGGGGTCACGCCAAGAGACCCAGTACTTC. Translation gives CASSLRGDRGSRQETQYF.

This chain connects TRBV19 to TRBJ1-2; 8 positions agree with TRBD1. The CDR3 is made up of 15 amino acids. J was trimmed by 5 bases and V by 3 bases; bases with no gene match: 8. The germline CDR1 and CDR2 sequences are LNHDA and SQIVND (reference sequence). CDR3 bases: TGTGCCAGTAGTATTTCCGCAGGGGGCAAGTATGGCTACACCTTC. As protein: CASSISAGGKYGYTF.

This CDR3 reads CASSEADWDTSTDTQYF. In nucleotides, the CDR3 is TGTGCCAGCAGTGAAGCAGACTGGGACACAAGCACAGATACGCAGTATTTT. The gene calls are TRBV6-1 and TRBJ2-3; TRBD1 is a possible D gene (6 bases). V was shortened by 0 bases and J by 0 bases, with 13 bases between the two germline ends. The CDR3 has 17 amino acids. The germline V gene has CDR1 MNHNS and CDR2 SASEGT.

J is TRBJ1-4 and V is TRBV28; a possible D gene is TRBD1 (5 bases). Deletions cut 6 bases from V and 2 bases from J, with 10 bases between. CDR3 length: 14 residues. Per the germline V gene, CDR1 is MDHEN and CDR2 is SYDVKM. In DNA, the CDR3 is TGTGCCAGCAGCCCCGGGGGGACTAATGAAAAACTGTTTTTT. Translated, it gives CASSPGGTNEKLFF.

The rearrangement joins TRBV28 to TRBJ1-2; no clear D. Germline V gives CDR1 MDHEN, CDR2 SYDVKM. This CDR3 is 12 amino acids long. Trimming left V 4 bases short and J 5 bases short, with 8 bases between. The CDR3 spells CASSWRAYGYTF. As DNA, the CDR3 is TGTGCCAGCAGTTGGAGGGCTTATGGCTACACCTTC.